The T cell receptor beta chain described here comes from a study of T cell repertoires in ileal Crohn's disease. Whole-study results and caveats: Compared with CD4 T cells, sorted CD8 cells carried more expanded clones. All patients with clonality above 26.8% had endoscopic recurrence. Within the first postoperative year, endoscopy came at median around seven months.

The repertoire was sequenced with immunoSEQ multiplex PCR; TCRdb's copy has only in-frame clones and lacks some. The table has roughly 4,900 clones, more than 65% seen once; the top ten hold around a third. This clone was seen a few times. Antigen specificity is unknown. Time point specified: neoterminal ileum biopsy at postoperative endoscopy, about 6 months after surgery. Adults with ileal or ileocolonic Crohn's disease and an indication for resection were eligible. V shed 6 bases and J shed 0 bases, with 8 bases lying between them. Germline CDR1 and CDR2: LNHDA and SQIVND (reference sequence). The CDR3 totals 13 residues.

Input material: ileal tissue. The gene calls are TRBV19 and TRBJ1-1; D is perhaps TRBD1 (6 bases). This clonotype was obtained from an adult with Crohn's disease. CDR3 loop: CASRQGVNTEAFF. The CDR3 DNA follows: TGTGCCAGTAGACAGGGAGTGAACACTGAAGCTTTCTTT. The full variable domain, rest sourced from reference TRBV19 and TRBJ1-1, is DGGITQSPKYLFRKEGQNVTLSCEQNLNHDAMYWYRQDPGQGLRLIYYSQIVNDFQKGDIAEGYSVSREKKESFPLTVTSAQKNPTAFYLCASRQGVNTEAFFGQGTRLTVV.